One and the same sample provided the 27 T cell receptor beta chains below, sequenced in a study of cytomegalovirus exposure and HLA in healthy donors. It was with 60 Vbeta and 13 Jbeta primers that the PCR ran. Here immunoSEQ multiplex PCR was the method, and the copy in TCRdb shows in-frame clones only, minus some. Among 200,000 to 250,000 clones listed, roughly 87% were seen once. The sample taken for sequencing was PBMCs. These receptors came from a woman aged 35 to 49 in good health and CMV-seropositive.

The count of this clone is one. The V call is TRBV2, the J call TRBJ2-7; D may be TRBD1 (8 bases). The CDR3 spans 14 residues. In germline, CDR1 is SNHLY, CDR2 FYNNEI. Deletions cut 8 bases from V and 3 bases from J, with 17 bases between. The CDR3 is CASQLQGGGYEQYF. The CDR3 DNA sequence: TGTGCCAGCCAATTACAGGGGGGGGGCTACGAGCAGTACTTC. The entire variable domain, with the rest obtained from reference TRBV2 and TRBJ2-7, is as follows: EPEVTQTPSHQVTQMGQEVILRCVPISNHLYFYWYRQILGQKVEFLVSFYNNEISEKSEIFDDQFSVERPDGSNFTLKIRSTKLEDSAMYFCASQLQGGGYEQYFGPGTRLTVT.

This sequence joins TRBV9 and TRBJ2-7; 13 nucleotides align to TRBD2. The CDR3 covers 16 residues. Germline V gene data show CDR1 as SGDLS and CDR2 as YYNGEE. Germline trimming cut 0 bases from V and 6 bases from J; bases unmatched to any gene: 6. Written as DNA, the CDR3 is TGTGCCAGCAGCGTAGGAGGGACTAGCGGGGTCGGCGAGCAGTACTTC. Residues: CASSVGGTSGVGEQYF. Variable domain in full (rest from reference TRBV9 and TRBJ2-7): DSGVTQTPKHLITATGQRVTLRCSPRSGDLSVYWYQQSLDQGLQFLIQYYNGEERAKGNILERFSAQQFPDLHSELNLSSLELGDSALYFCASSVGGTSGVGEQYFGPGTRLTVT.

The chain carries TRBV10-3 and TRBJ2-5; the D gene is possibly TRBD1 (5 bases). V lost 4 bases, J lost 2 bases, and 17 bases lay in between. The CDR3 is made up of 16 amino acids. Germline loops: CDR1 ENHRY, CDR2 SYGVKD. The CDR3 region has the DNA TGTGCCATCAGTGCATTAGGGGCAGAACCTCAAGAGACCCAGTACTTC. The encoded protein is CAISALGAEPQETQYF.

Worth noting for this clone: The junction shows a germline mismatch at one end, possibly a read error. The J gene is TRBJ1-1, the V gene TRBV7-7; D gene ambiguous. Germline V gene lookup returns CDR1 SSHAT and CDR2 FNYEAQ (reference sequence). CDR3 length equals 13 residues. CDR3 DNA: TGTGCTAGCAGCTTCAACTCTGGTACTGAAGCTTTCTTT. Translating it yields CASSFNSGTEAFF.

This clone showed up just once. This rearrangement joins TRBV11-3 to TRBJ2-5, with D perhaps matching TRBD2 (5 bases). The CDR3 consists of 15 residues. V lost 1 base to trimming and J lost 2 bases, with 11 bases between them. Germline V lookup: CDR1 SGHNT, CDR2 YENEEA. The CDR3 spells CASSLGPAAQETQYF. The CDR3 coding sequence is TGTGCCAGCAGCTTAGGCCCAGCGGCTCAAGAGACCCAGTACTTC. The full variable domain, completed using reference TRBV11-3 and TRBJ2-5, is EAGVVQSPRYKIIEKKQPVAFWCNPISGHNTLYWYLQNLGQGPELLIRYENEEAVDDSQLPKDRFSAERLKGVDSTLKIQPAELGDSAVYLCASSLGPAAQETQYFGPGTRLLVL.

The V call is TRBV18, the J call TRBJ2-7; 13 bases map to TRBD2. CDR1 and CDR2 (germline): KGHSH, LQKENI. This CDR3 is built from 13 residues. V dropped 6 bases and J dropped 9; count of bases not matched to a gene: 5. The DNA for the CDR3 is TGTGCCAGCTCCCCCGGGACTAGCGGGGTGCAGTACTTC. As protein: CASSPGTSGVQYF.

This chain joins TRBV4-2 and TRBJ1-1; D gene unclear. Germline assignment: CDR1 LGHNA and CDR2 YNFKEQ. The CDR3 loop spans 15 amino acids. Trimming took 0 bases from V and 4 from J, leaving 12 bases between them. CDR3 residues: CASSQEPGLGTEAFF. The CDR3 nucleotides read TGTGCCAGCAGCCAAGAGCCAGGTTTGGGCACTGAAGCTTTCTTT.

CDR3 bases: TGTGCCAGCAGTCACGTAGGAGATCTTAATGAAAAACTGTTTTTT. This gives the protein CASSHVGDLNEKLFF. The chain combines TRBV6-1 with TRBJ1-4; D call uncertain. Trimming left V 5 bases short and J 4 bases short, with 14 bases between. Germline CDR1 is MNHNS and CDR2 is SASEGT. The CDR3 is 15 residues long.

This clone has just one count. CDR3 sequence (DNA): TGTGCCTGGAGTCCGGACATTCTCAATGAGCAGTTCTTC. Translation gives CAWSPDILNEQFF. This chain uses TRBV30 with TRBJ2-1; TRBD1 might be the D (5 bases). Germline V gene sequence: CDR1 GTSNPN, CDR2 SVGIG (reference sequence). The CDR3 has 13 amino acids. Trimming pared 2 bases from V and 6 bases from J, leaving 11 bases between.

This clone has a handful of counts. The chain carries TRBV6-5 and TRBJ1-5; TRBD1 matches 9 bases. The CDR3 has 14 amino acids. CDR1 is MNHEY and CDR2 is SVGAGI in the germline V gene. J gave up 6 bases and V 6 bases, and 6 bases lay outside the gene matches. DNA for the CDR3: TGTGCCAGCAGCTCCGGGACAGGGACTCAGCCCCAGCATTTT. Translating gives CASSSGTGTQPQHF.

J is TRBJ2-7 and V is TRBV6-5; D ambiguous. CDR1 is MNHEY and CDR2 is SVGAGI in the germline V gene. The length of the CDR3 is 12 residues. V shed 2 bases and J shed 7 bases, with 9 bases lying between them. In DNA form, the CDR3 reads TGTGCCAGCAGTTACGTGCACGGGGAGCAGTACTTC. Protein sequence: CASSYVHGEQYF.

The rearrangement joins TRBV10-3 to TRBJ2-5, with 7 bases identical to TRBD2. The CDR3 loop spans 14 amino acids. CDR1 and CDR2 (germline): ENHRY, SYGVKD. The V segment lost 4 bases and the J segment 5 bases; nucleotides outside the gene matches: 7. The DNA for the CDR3 is TGTGCCATCAGTGGGGGAGGGGACTGGGAGACCCAGTACTTC. Translating it yields CAISGGGDWETQYF.

The V gene is TRBV11-2, the J gene TRBJ2-2, with D possibly being TRBD1 (5 bases). V was pared by 9 bases and J by 6 bases, with 23 bases between. Looked up from germline, CDR1 is SGHAT and CDR2 is FQNNGV. CDR3 size: 16 residues. CDR3 bases: TGTGCCAGTCGGTACCCCGGACATGGTCCGCCCGGGGAGCTGTTTTTT. This codes for CASRYPGHGPPGELFF.

The V call is TRBV19, the J call TRBJ1-4, with 8 bases matching TRBD1. Trimming took 5 bases from V and 8 from J; bases not matched to a gene: 13. The CDR3 extends over 16 amino acids. The germline V gene has CDR1 LNHDA and CDR2 SQIVND (reference sequence). For the CDR3, the DNA is TGTGCCAGTAGTCCGGACGACAGGGGAGGGCGAGAAAAACTGTTTTTT. The encoded protein is CASSPDDRGGREKLFF.

V usage is TRBV5-4 and J usage is TRBJ2-3; 8 bases agree with TRBD2. Germline V gene lookup returns CDR1 SGHNT and CDR2 YYREEE (reference sequence). This CDR3 is 15 amino acids long. The V gene end was trimmed by 4 bases and the J gene end by 0 bases; junction bases not matched to a gene: 4. CDR3 in DNA: TGTGCCAGCAGCCCCGCGGGGGGCAGCACAGATACGCAGTATTTT. Amino acid sequence: CASSPAGGSTDTQYF.

The chain uses TRBV10-3 and TRBJ2-1, with 7 bases fitting TRBD1. V lost 4 bases to trimming and J lost 4 bases; unmatched junction nucleotides: 7. Germline CDR1 reads ENHRY; CDR2 reads SYGVKD. The CDR3 runs 15 residues. DNA of the CDR3: TGTGCCATCAGTGCGCCGGACAGGAGATACAATGAGCAGTTCTTC. Its protein product is CAISAPDRRYNEQFF.

This chain links TRBV9 with TRBJ1-6, with TRBD1 as a possible D gene (5 bases). The germline CDR1 and CDR2 sequences are SGDLS and YYNGEE. This CDR3 contains 12 residues. Trimming shortened V by 4 bases and J by 15 bases, and 14 bases separated the two germline ends. The CDR3 sequence: CASSSDSFFLHF. For the CDR3, the DNA is TGTGCCAGCAGCTCCGACAGTTTTTTCCTCCACTTT.

The sample holds a few counts of this clone. The rearrangement joins TRBV4-1 to TRBJ2-5; 12 bases align to TRBD1. J lost 5 bases, V lost 0 bases, and 4 bases had no gene match. From germline, CDR1 is MGHRA and CDR2 YSYEKL. The CDR3 loop spans 16 amino acids. The CDR3 is CASSQEGTGGLETQYF. Written as DNA, the CDR3 is TGCGCCAGCAGCCAAGAGGGGACAGGGGGCTTGGAGACCCAGTACTTC.

This sequence joins TRBV6-1 and TRBJ2-7, with 8 bases fitting TRBD2. After removal of 6 bases from V and 0 bases from J, the junction contained 7 bases not matched to a gene. The germline V gene has CDR1 MNHNS and CDR2 SASEGT. CDR3 length equals 15 residues. The CDR3 DNA reads TGTGCCAGCAGACCTAAGCGGGGGAGCTCCTACGAGCAGTACTTC. This encodes CASRPKRGSSYEQYF.

This chain uses TRBV11-2 with TRBJ1-1, with 8 bases fitting TRBD1. V lost 7 bases to trimming and J lost 4 bases; unmatched junction nucleotides: 8. The CDR3 contains 14 residues. Germline-derived CDR1 and CDR2 are SGHAT and FQNNGV. The CDR3 region is CASTPTGAPTEAFF. The CDR3 coding sequence is TGTGCCAGCACCCCGACAGGGGCTCCCACTGAAGCTTTCTTT.

This sequence joins TRBV11-2 and TRBJ1-3, with 9 bases identical to TRBD1. Losses at the gene ends were 2 bases for V and 7 bases for J; bases not matched to a gene: 9. Germline V gives CDR1 SGHAT, CDR2 FQNNGV. This CDR3 is 16 amino acids long. This chain's CDR3 is CASSLRDRDPPNTIYF. CDR3 DNA: TGTGCCAGCAGCTTAAGGGACAGGGATCCCCCGAACACCATATATTTT. Together with reference TRBV11-2 and TRBJ1-3, the CDR3 gives the full variable domain: EAGVAQSPRYKIIEKRQSVAFWCNPISGHATLYWYQQILGQGPKLLIQFQNNGVVDDSQLPKDRFSAERLKGVDSTLKIQPAKLEDSAVYLCASSLRDRDPPNTIYFGEGSWLTVV.

The chain couples TRBV19 to TRBJ2-1; D perhaps matches TRBD2 (5 bases). The V and J ends lost 7 bases and 12 bases respectively, with 19 bases between them. This CDR3 is built from 13 residues. CDR1 is LNHDA, CDR2 SQIVND, per germline (reference sequence). The chain's CDR3 is CASTDRSGEWQFF. The CDR3 DNA follows: TGTGCCAGTACTGACCGGTCCGGGGAGTGGCAGTTCTTC.

This clone was found once. This chain connects TRBV9 to TRBJ1-1, with D possibly matching TRBD1 (6 bases). The CDR3 consists of 14 residues. Germline CDR1 reads SGDLS; CDR2 reads YYNGEE. The germline V and J ends were trimmed by 0 bases and 8 bases, with 14 bases remaining between them. The CDR3 loop reads CASSVEGGGAEAFF. DNA of the CDR3: TGTGCCAGCAGCGTAGAGGGAGGGGGGGCCGAAGCTTTCTTT.

The chain links TRBV11-1 to TRBJ1-1; D is unclear. Trimming took off 2 bases at V and 6 bases at J, with 16 bases between the two ends. Germline V CDR1 and CDR2: SGHAT, FQDESV (reference sequence). This CDR3 spans 15 amino acids. CDR3 residues: CASSLLANRASEAFF. CDR3 DNA: TGTGCCAGCAGCTTACTAGCGAATCGCGCCTCTGAAGCTTTCTTT.

V is TRBV28 and J is TRBJ1-5; no clear D. The CDR3 spans 13 residues. CDR1 is MDHEN, CDR2 SYDVKM, per germline. V dropped 7 bases and J dropped 2 bases, with 9 bases sitting between them. The CDR3 region is CASNIRGNQPQHF. CDR3 in DNA: TGTGCCAGCAATATCCGTGGCAATCAGCCCCAGCATTTT.

V usage is TRBV5-6 and J usage is TRBJ1-1, with TRBD1 identical over 10 bases. CDR1 and CDR2 (germline): SGHDT, YYEEEE. The CDR3 contains 14 residues. Losses at the gene ends were 4 bases for V and 5 bases for J; bases not matched to a gene: 5. CDR3: CASSRDRGGTEAFF. The CDR3 bases are TGTGCCAGCAGCCGGGACAGGGGTGGGACTGAAGCTTTCTTT.

The rearrangement uses TRBV6-1 and TRBJ1-2, with 10 bases that match TRBD1. This CDR3 is built from 14 residues. CDR1 and CDR2 from the germline V gene are MNHNS and SASEGT. J was trimmed by 6 bases and V by 8 bases; bases with no gene match: 9. The CDR3 spells CASGESGTGDGYTF. CDR3 nucleotide sequence: TGTGCCAGCGGAGAATCCGGGACAGGGGATGGCTACACCTTC.